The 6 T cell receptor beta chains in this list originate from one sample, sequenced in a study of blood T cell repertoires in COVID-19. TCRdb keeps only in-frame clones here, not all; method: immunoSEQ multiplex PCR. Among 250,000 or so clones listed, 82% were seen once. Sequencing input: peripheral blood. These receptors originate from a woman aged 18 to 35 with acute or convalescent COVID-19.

CDR3 region: CASSQESIPGAQYF. Here the CDR3 DNA reads TGTGCCAGCAGCCAAGAGAGTATCCCAGGGGCCCAGTACTTC. This rearrangement joins TRBV3-1 (or the pseudogene TRBV3-2) to TRBJ2-5; TRBD1 is a possible D gene (6 bases). V was shortened by 0 bases and J by 9 bases, with 14 bases between the two germline ends. Germline V CDR1 and CDR2: LGHDT, YNNKEL (reference sequence). The CDR3 is 14 residues long.

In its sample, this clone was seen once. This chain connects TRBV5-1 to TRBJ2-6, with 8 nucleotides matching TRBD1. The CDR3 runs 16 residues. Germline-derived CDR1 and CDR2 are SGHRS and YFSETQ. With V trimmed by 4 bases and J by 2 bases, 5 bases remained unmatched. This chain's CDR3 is CASSAGTGTGANVLTF. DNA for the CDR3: TGCGCCAGCAGCGCCGGGACAGGTACTGGGGCCAACGTCCTGACTTTC.

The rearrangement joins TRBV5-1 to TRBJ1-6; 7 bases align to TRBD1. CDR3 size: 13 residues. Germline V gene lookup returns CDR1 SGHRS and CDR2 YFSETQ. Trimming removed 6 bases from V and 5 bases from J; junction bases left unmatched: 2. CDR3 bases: TGCGCCAGCAAGACAGGGAATAATTCACCCCTCCACTTT. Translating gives CASKTGNNSPLHF.

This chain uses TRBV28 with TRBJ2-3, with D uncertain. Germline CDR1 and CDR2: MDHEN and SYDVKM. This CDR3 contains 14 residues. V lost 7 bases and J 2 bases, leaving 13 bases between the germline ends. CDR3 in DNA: TGTGCCAGCACCTCAACCTGGGCCACAGATACGCAGTATTTT. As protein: CASTSTWATDTQYF.

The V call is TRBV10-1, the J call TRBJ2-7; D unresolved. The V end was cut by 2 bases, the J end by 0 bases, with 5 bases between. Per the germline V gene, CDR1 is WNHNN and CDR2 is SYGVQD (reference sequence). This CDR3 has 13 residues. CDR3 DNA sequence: TGCGCCAGCAGTGAGGAGAACTCCTACGAGCAGTACTTC. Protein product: CASSEENSYEQYF.

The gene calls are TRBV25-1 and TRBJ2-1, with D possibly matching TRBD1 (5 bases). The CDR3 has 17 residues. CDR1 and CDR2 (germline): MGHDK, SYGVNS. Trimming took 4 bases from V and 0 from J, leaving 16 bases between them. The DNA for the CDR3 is TGTGCCAGCAGTGCAGACCGACAGCCGAGCTCCTACAATGAGCAGTTCTTC. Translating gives CASSADRQPSSYNEQFF.